A single sample gave rise to the 5 T cell receptor beta chains below, sequenced in a study of T cell changes during pregnancy in multiple sclerosis. TCRdb keeps only in-frame clones here, not all; method: immunoSEQ multiplex PCR. The data contain about 39,000 clones, 85% to 95% of them singletons. Sequenced here: CD4+ T cells from peripheral blood mononuclear cells, sampled in the third trimester of pregnancy. All receptors come from a female donor in good health, enrolled as a control in a pregnancy study.

The chain couples TRBV27 to TRBJ2-5; weak D call: TRBD2 (6 bases). CDR1 is MNHEY and CDR2 is SMNVEV in the germline V gene (reference sequence). The CDR3 sequence is 15 residues long. Trimming cost V 3 bases and J 6 bases, with 17 bases left between them. CDR3 coding DNA: TGTGCCAGCAGTTTGAAGGTCGACGGGAGCAAGACCCAGTACTTC. Amino acids: CASSLKVDGSKTQYF.

The J gene is TRBJ2-1, the V gene TRBV11-3, with D uncertain. Trimming left V 3 bases short and J 6 bases short, with 6 bases between. CDR3 length: 12 amino acids. The germline V gene has CDR1 SGHNT and CDR2 YENEEA. The CDR3 nucleotides read TGTGCCAGCAGCTTGGCTCTCAATGAGCAGTTCTTC. Amino acids: CASSLALNEQFF.

The CDR3 DNA is TGTGCCAGCAGGACTTCGAGGTATGGCTACACCTTC. Translated, it gives CASRTSRYGYTF. The chain joins TRBV27 to TRBJ1-2; D is unresolved. This CDR3 has 12 amino acids. Germline lookup yields CDR1 MNHEY and CDR2 SMNVEV (reference sequence). V gave up 6 bases and J gave up 5 bases, with 10 bases separating them.

To note about this clone: One junction end does not reproduce the germline sequence, and a read error may be involved. The chain employs TRBV19 and TRBJ2-2; tentatively, D is TRBD2 (5 bases). The CDR3 covers 13 residues. Germline lookup yields CDR1 LNHDA and CDR2 SQIVND (reference sequence). The CDR3, as DNA: TGTGCCACCTCGGAGGCAGTCATCGGGGAACTGTTTTTT. This sequence encodes CATSEAVIGELFF.

CDR3 region: CASSLDRSVGYTF. The CDR3 DNA is TGTGCCAGCAGCTTAGATCGTTCCGTCGGCTACACCTTC. V gene TRBV11-2 combines with J gene TRBJ1-2; no definite D call. From germline, CDR1 is SGHAT and CDR2 FQNNGV. V lost 0 bases to trimming and J lost 8 bases, with 10 bases between them. This CDR3 has 13 amino acids.